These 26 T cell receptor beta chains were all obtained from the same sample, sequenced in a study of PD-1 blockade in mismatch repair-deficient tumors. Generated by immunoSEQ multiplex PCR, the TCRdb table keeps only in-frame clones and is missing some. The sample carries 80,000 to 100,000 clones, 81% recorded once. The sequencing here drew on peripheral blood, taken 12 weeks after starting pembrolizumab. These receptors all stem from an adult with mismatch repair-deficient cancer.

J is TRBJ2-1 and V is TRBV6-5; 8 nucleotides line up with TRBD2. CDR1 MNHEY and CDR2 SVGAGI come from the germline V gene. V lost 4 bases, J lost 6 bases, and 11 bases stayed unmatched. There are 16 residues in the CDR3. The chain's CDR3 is CASSFDIAGNSNEQFF. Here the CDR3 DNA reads TGTGCCAGCAGTTTTGACATAGCGGGAAACAGCAATGAGCAGTTCTTC.

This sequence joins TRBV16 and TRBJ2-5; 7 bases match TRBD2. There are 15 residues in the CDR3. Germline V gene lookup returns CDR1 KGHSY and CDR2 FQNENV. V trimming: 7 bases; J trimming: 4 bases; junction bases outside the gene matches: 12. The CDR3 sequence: CASTSEREGRETQYF. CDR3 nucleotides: TGTGCCAGCACCTCAGAAAGGGAGGGGCGAGAGACCCAGTACTTC.

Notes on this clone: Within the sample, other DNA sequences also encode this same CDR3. The CDR3 here is CASSPGGGGNIQYF. The CDR3 DNA reads as TGTGCCAGCTCACCAGGAGGGGGAGGGAACATTCAGTACTTC. This chain uses TRBV18 with TRBJ2-4; a weak D match, TRBD2 (7 bases). This CDR3 region has 14 residues. V lost 2 bases and J lost 7, with 12 bases in between. Germline V lookup: CDR1 KGHSH, CDR2 LQKENI.

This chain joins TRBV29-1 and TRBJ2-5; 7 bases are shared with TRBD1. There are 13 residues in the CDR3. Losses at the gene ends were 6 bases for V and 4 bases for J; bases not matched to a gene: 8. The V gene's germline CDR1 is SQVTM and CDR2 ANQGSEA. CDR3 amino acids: CSVATGVGETQYF. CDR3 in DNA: TGCAGCGTCGCTACAGGGGTAGGAGAGACCCAGTACTTC.

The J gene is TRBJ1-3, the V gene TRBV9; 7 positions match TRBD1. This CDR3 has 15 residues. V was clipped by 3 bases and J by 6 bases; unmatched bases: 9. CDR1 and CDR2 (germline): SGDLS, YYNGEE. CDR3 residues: CASSAGGRATNTIYF. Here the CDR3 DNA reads TGTGCCAGCAGCGCAGGGGGTCGGGCGACAAACACCATATATTTT.

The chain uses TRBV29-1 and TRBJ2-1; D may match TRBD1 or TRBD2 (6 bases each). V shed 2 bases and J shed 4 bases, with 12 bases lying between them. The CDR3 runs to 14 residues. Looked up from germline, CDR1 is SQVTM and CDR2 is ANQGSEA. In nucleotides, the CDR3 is TGCAGCGTTGAACGGGGGCGCGTATACAATGAGCAGTTCTTC. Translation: CSVERGRVYNEQFF.

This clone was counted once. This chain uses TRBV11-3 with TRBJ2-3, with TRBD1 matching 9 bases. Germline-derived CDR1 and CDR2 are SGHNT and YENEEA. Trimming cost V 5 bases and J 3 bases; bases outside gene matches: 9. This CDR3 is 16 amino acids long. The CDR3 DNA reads TGTGCCAGCAGCCCCCGGGACAGGGAAGGTACAGATACGCAGTATTTT. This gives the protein CASSPRDREGTDTQYF.

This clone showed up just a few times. CDR3 in amino acids: CASSPQGEWNNEQFF. DNA of the CDR3: TGTGCCAGCAGTCCACAGGGGGAGTGGAACAATGAGCAGTTCTTC. The rearrangement uses TRBV27 and TRBJ2-1; 8 bases are shared with TRBD1. This CDR3 contains 15 residues. V trimming: 5 bases; J trimming: 5 bases; junction bases outside the gene matches: 8. Germline V gene data show CDR1 as MNHEY and CDR2 as SMNVEV (reference sequence).

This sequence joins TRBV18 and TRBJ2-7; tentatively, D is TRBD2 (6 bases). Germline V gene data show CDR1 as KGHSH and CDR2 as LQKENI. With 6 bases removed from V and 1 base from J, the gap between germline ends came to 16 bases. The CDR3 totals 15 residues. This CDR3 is CASSQTGTSSYEQYF. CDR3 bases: TGTGCCAGCTCTCAAACCGGGACTTCTTCCTACGAGCAGTACTTC.

The CDR3 sequence: CASRVPGGNEKLFF. The CDR3 coding sequence is TGTGCCAGCAGAGTTCCGGGGGGTAATGAAAAACTGTTTTTT. The rearrangement joins TRBV18 to TRBJ1-4, with D possibly being TRBD1 (5 bases). This CDR3 is built from 14 residues. Germline CDR1 reads KGHSH; CDR2 reads LQKENI. The V end lost 8 bases, the J end lost 4 bases, and 14 bases lay between the germline ends.

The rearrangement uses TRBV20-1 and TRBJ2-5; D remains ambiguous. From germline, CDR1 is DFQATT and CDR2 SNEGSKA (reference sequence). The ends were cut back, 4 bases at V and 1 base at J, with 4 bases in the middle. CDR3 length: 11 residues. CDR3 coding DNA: TGCAGTGCTACCTTCCAAGAGACCCAGTACTTC. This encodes CSATFQETQYF.

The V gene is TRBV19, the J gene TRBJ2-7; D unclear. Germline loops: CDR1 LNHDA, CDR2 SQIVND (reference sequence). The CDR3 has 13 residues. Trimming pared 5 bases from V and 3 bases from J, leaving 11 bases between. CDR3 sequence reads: CASSVATGYEQYF. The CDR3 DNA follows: TGTGCCAGTAGTGTTGCAACGGGCTACGAGCAGTACTTC.

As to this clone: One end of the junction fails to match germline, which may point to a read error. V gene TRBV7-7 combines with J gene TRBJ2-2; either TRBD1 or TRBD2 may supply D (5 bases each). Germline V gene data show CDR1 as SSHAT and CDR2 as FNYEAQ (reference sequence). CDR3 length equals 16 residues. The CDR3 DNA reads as TGTGCTAGCAGCCCTTCTGGGGGAGAGGTCACCGGGGAGCTGTTTTTT. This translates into CASSPSGGEVTGELFF.

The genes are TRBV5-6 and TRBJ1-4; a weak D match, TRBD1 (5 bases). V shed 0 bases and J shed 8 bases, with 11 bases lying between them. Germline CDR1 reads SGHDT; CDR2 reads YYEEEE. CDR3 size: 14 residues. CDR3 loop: CASSLGDRHEKLFF. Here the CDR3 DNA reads TGTGCCAGCAGCTTGGGAGACAGACACGAAAAACTGTTTTTT.

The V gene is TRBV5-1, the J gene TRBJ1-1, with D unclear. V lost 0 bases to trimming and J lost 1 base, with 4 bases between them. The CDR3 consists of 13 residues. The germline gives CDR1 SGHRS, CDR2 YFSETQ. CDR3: CASSLERNTEAFF. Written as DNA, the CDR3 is TGCGCCAGCAGCTTGGAACGGAACACTGAAGCTTTCTTT.

The CDR3 sequence: CASSGQGRYNEQFF. DNA for the CDR3: TGTGCCAGCAGCGGACAGGGCCGATACAATGAGCAGTTCTTC. The V and J genes are TRBV6-1 and TRBJ2-1, with 8 bases aligning to TRBD1. The trim removed 6 bases at V and 4 bases at J, leaving 5 bases unmatched. Germline CDR1 reads MNHNS; CDR2 reads SASEGT. The CDR3 consists of 14 residues.

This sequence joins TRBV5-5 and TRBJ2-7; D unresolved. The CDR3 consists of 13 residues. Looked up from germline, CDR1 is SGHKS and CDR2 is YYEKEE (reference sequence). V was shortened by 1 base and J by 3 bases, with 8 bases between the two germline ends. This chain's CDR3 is CASSLQEFYEQYF. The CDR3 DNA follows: TGTGCCAGCAGCTTGCAGGAGTTCTACGAGCAGTACTTC.

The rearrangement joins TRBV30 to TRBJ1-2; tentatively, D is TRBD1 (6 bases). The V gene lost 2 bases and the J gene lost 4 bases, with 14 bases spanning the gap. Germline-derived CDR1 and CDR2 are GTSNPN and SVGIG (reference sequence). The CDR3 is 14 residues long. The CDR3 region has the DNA TGTGCCTGGAGTTTCAGGGGAAGTATCTATGGCTACACCTTC. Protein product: CAWSFRGSIYGYTF.

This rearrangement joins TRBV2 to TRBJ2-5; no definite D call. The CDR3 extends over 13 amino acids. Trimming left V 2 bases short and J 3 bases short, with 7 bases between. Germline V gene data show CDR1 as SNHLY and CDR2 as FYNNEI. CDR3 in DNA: TGTGCCAGCAGTGAACAGTACAAAGAGACCCAGTACTTC. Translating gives CASSEQYKETQYF.

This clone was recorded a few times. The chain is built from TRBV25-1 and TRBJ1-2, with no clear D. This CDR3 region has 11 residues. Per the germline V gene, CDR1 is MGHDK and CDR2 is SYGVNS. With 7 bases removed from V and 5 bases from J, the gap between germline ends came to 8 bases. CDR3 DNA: TGTGCCAGCATAGGAGGGTATGGCTACACCTTC. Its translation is CASIGGYGYTF.

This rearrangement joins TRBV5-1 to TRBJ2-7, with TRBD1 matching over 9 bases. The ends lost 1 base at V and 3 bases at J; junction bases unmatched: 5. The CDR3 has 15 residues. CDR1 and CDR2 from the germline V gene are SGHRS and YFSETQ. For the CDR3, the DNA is TGCGCCAGCAGCTTGAGTCGGACAGGGGACTACGAGCAGTACTTC. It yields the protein CASSLSRTGDYEQYF. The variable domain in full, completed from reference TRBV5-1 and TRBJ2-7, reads KAGVTQTPRYLIKTRGQQVTLSCSPISGHRSVSWYQQTPGQGLQFLFEYFSETQRNKGNFPGRFSGRQFSNSRSEMNVSTLELGDSALYLCASSLSRTGDYEQYFGPGTRLTVT.

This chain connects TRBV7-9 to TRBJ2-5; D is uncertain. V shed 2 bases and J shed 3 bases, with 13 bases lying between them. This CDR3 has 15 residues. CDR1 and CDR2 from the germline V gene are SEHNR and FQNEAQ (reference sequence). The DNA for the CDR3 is TGTGCCAGCAGCTTAAAACAAGCTTGGGAAGAGACCCAGTACTTC. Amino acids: CASSLKQAWEETQYF.

CDR3 coding DNA: TGTGCCAGCAGCGAGGGGGGAGGACTCACTGAAGCTTTCTTT. Residues: CASSEGGGLTEAFF. V usage is TRBV9 and J usage is TRBJ1-1, with D maybe TRBD1 (6 bases). Germline CDR1 SGDLS, CDR2 YYNGEE. The CDR3 extends over 14 amino acids. V gave up 3 bases and J gave up 4 bases, with 13 bases separating them.

The CDR3 protein is CASSLGTGMTDIQYF. The DNA of the CDR3 is TGTGCCAGCAGCTTAGGGACAGGGATGACAGACATTCAGTACTTC. The chain uses TRBV11-3 and TRBJ2-4; 8 bases agree with TRBD1. Germline V gene lookup returns CDR1 SGHNT and CDR2 YENEEA. Germline trimming cut 1 base from V and 8 bases from J; bases unmatched to any gene: 7. The CDR3 has 15 residues.

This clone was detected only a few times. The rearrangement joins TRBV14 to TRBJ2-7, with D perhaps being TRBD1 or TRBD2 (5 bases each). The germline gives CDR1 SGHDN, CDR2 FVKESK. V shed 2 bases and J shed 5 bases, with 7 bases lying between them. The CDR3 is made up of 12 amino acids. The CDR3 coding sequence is TGTGCCAGCAGCCAACGGGGCCACGAGCAGTACTTC. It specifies CASSQRGHEQYF.

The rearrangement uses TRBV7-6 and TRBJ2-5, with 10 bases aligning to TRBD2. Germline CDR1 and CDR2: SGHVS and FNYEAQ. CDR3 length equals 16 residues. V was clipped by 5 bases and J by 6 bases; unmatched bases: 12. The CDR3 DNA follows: TGTGCCAGCAGCCTGAGGACTAGCGGAGGAGGGCAGACCCAGTACTTC. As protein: CASSLRTSGGGQTQYF.